The next 10 T cell receptor beta chains were all read from a single sample in a study of immune evolution from preneoplasia to lung adenocarcinoma. The assay was immunoSEQ multiplex PCR, and TCRdb's table has in-frame clones only and misses some. The sample holds 4,400 or so clones, 86% seen once. The sequencing sample was made of FFPE lung adenocarcinoma in situ tissue. These receptors were taken from a person in their 70s with lung adenocarcinoma.

This clone was detected only once. The rearrangement joins TRBV5-1 to TRBJ2-1; TRBD2 agrees at 9 bases. This CDR3 has 15 residues. From germline, CDR1 is SGHRS and CDR2 YFSETQ. Losses at the gene ends were 7 bases for V and 5 bases for J; bases not matched to a gene: 10. The CDR3 DNA follows: TGCGCCAGCCATATACTAGCGGGTGTGAACAATGAGCAGTTCTTC. Protein: CASHILAGVNNEQFF.

The V gene is TRBV11-2, the J gene TRBJ2-7; 12 bases line up with TRBD2. J lost 4 bases, V lost 5 bases, and 3 bases had no gene match. The CDR3 is 14 amino acids. The germline gives CDR1 SGHAT, CDR2 FQNNGV. Here the CDR3 DNA reads TGTGCCAGCAGCCCTGGGACTAGCGGGTACGAGCAGTACTTC. Protein sequence: CASSPGTSGYEQYF. The whole variable domain, remainder taken from reference TRBV11-2 and TRBJ2-7, is EAGVAQSPRYKIIEKRQSVAFWCNPISGHATLYWYQQILGQGPKLLIQFQNNGVVDDSQLPKDRFSAERLKGVDSTLKIQPAKLEDSAVYLCASSPGTSGYEQYFGPGTRLTVT.

The rearrangement uses TRBV7-9 and TRBJ1-2, with 9 positions matching TRBD1. The CDR3 length is 15 residues. CDR1 SEHNR and CDR2 FQNEAQ come from the germline V gene (reference sequence). J gave up 3 bases and V 1 base, and 3 bases lay outside the gene matches. The CDR3: CASSLGRDRDYGYTF. CDR3 sequence (DNA): TGTGCCAGCAGCTTAGGACGGGACAGGGACTATGGCTACACCTTC.

The chain carries TRBV30 and TRBJ1-1; a weak D match, TRBD1 (6 bases). Germline CDR1 GTSNPN, CDR2 SVGIG (reference sequence). V was pared by 8 bases and J by 0 bases, with 13 bases between. The CDR3 contains 13 residues. This CDR3 is CAQQRGVNTEAFF. The CDR3 nucleotides are TGTGCCCAGCAAAGGGGGGTGAACACTGAAGCTTTCTTT.

V is TRBV6-6 and J is TRBJ2-7; either TRBD1 or TRBD2 may fit D (6 bases each). The germline CDR1 and CDR2 sequences are MNHNY and SVGAGI (reference sequence). The CDR3 spans 16 residues. Trimming pared 4 bases from V and 6 bases from J, leaving 22 bases between. CDR3 sequence reads: CASSWSSGGQGGEQYF. CDR3 nucleotides: TGTGCCAGCAGTTGGTCCAGTGGGGGGCAGGGTGGCGAGCAGTACTTC.

The chain is built from TRBV5-1 and TRBJ1-2; D perhaps matches TRBD1 (5 bases). Germline loops: CDR1 SGHRS, CDR2 YFSETQ. The length of the CDR3 is 13 residues. V lost 4 bases and J lost 7, with 14 bases in between. The CDR3 is CASSGGDMAGYTF. In nucleotides, the CDR3 is TGCGCCAGCAGCGGGGGTGATATGGCTGGCTACACCTTC.

This chain joins TRBV28 and TRBJ2-7; 8 positions match TRBD1. The junction had 8 bases not matched to a gene; V was cut back by 8 bases and J by 5 bases. Per germline, CDR1 MDHEN and CDR2 SYDVKM. The CDR3 runs to 13 residues. The CDR3 region has the DNA TGTGCCAGCGGGTTACCAGGGGGCCACGAGCAGTACTTC. This gives the protein CASGLPGGHEQYF.

The table lists this clone with a few counts. As DNA, the CDR3 is TGTGCCAGCTCCGAGGGGTATAGCAATCAGCCCCAGCATTTT. Its protein is CASSEGYSNQPQHF. This chain connects TRBV5-6 to TRBJ1-5; weak D call: TRBD1 (5 bases). V lost 7 bases to trimming and J lost 0 bases, with 11 bases between them. The V gene's germline CDR1 is SGHDT and CDR2 YYEEEE. This CDR3 has 14 residues.

This sequence joins TRBV5-4 and TRBJ1-2, with D hard to call. Trimming took 2 bases from V and 2 from J, leaving 7 bases between them. This CDR3 region has 13 residues. From germline, CDR1 is SGHNT and CDR2 YYREEE (reference sequence). CDR3 nucleotides: TGTGCCAGCAGCTTCTCGGAGAACTATGGCTACACCTTC. Translation: CASSFSENYGYTF.

The rearrangement links TRBV11-3 to TRBJ2-1; D is unclear. With 1 base removed from V and 9 bases from J, the gap between germline ends came to 16 bases. Germline loops: CDR1 SGHNT, CDR2 YENEEA. The CDR3 length is 15 residues. The CDR3 here is CASSLGLRLQAEQFF. The CDR3, as DNA: TGTGCCAGCAGCTTAGGATTGAGACTTCAGGCTGAGCAGTTCTTC.